The 20 T cell receptor beta chains below all came from one sample that was sequenced in a study of breast tumors, draining lymph nodes, adjacent tissues. Samples came from axillary lymph nodes draining the breast cancer. TCRdb reprocessed the multiplex PCR reads with MiXCR, giving one entry per CDR3 protein. The sample includes 150,000 to 200,000 distinct CDR3 sequences, 30% to 35% of them seen just once. Material for sequencing was axillary lymph node tissue. These receptors originate from a female donor with breast cancer. Some clones in this sample may be carry-over from other donors' samples.

This sequence joins TRBV7-3 and TRBJ2-1, with TRBD1 as a possible D gene (6 bases). Trimming pared 2 bases from V and 2 bases from J, leaving 10 bases between. This CDR3 region has 15 residues. The germline gives CDR1 SGHTA, CDR2 FQGTGA. CDR3 in DNA: TGTGCCAGCAGCTTAGGGGACAAGGCCTACAATGAGCAGTTCTTC. Translated: CASSLGDKAYNEQFF.

For this clonotype: No DNA is shown, since the ends of the CDR3 on it are uncertain; the CDR3 is the one TCRdb lists. The chain joins TRBV5-4 to TRBJ2-2; the DNA was not used to check the table's D call, TRBD1. Germline loops: CDR1 SGHNT, CDR2 YYREEE (reference sequence). A total of 15 residues make up the CDR3, ends included. This CDR3 is CVSSFFGGGTGELFF.

This clonotype was detected a few times. This chain links TRBV20-1 with TRBJ1-1; weak D call: TRBD1 (5 bases). The CDR3 is 13 residues long. V lost 5 bases and J lost 4, with 14 bases in between. Germline-derived CDR1 and CDR2 are DFQATT and SNEGSKA (reference sequence). CDR3 amino acids: CSAYRSVGTEAFF. Written as DNA, the CDR3 is TGCAGTGCTTACAGGTCGGTCGGCACTGAAGCTTTCTTT.

The chain employs TRBV7-8 and TRBJ2-5; D is possibly TRBD2 (6 bases). Germline CDR1 SGHVS, CDR2 FQNEAQ. V was clipped by 5 bases and J by 4 bases, with 17 bases between them. CDR3 size: 15 residues. The CDR3 DNA sequence: TGTGCCAGCAGCCCACTCGGGACTTTAAGAGAGACCCAGTACTTC. Protein sequence: CASSPLGTLRETQYF.

This clonotype occurred many times. The chain links TRBV2 to TRBJ2-1; 7 bases map to TRBD2. Germline V gene sequence: CDR1 SNHLY, CDR2 FYNNEI. CDR3 length: 16 amino acids. V lost 0 bases to trimming and J lost 9 bases; unmatched junction nucleotides: 11. CDR3 coding DNA: TGTGCCAGCAGTGAAGCGGGAGGGTTATCTAGTCTTGAGCAGTTCTTC. It is translated as CASSEAGGLSSLEQFF.

This clonotype was found many times. The chain couples TRBV19 to TRBJ1-4, with TRBD1 as a possible D gene (5 bases). The CDR3 contains 13 residues. Germline CDR1 is LNHDA and CDR2 is SQIVND (reference sequence). Trimming removed 4 bases from V and 2 bases from J, with 5 bases in between. The CDR3 DNA follows: TGTGCCAGTAGTAGGGACACTAATGAAAAACTGTTTTTT. Its translation is CASSRDTNEKLFF.

In this sample, this clonotype turned up many times. This sequence joins TRBV10-3 and TRBJ1-6; 9 bases map to TRBD1. This CDR3 has 13 residues. The V segment lost 10 bases and the J segment 8 bases; nucleotides outside the gene matches: 6. CDR1 is ENHRY, CDR2 SYGVKD, per germline. DNA for the CDR3: TGTGCCACCCTTGACAGGGGGGATTCACCCCTCCACTTT. It is translated as CATLDRGDSPLHF.

This clonotype occurred a few times. This sequence joins TRBV3-1 and TRBJ1-2, with D possibly TRBD1 on 6 matching bases. Trimming took 8 bases from V and 0 from J, leaving 28 bases between them. This CDR3 has 19 residues. Germline values: CDR1 LGHDT, CDR2 YNNKEL (reference sequence). The CDR3 loop reads CASRGAAQGPRGSNYGYTF. CDR3 DNA: TGTGCCAGCCGCGGCGCAGCTCAGGGACCCAGGGGATCTAACTATGGCTACACCTTC.

Ten or more counts support this clonotype. The chain is built from TRBV11-2 and TRBJ2-3; D ambiguous. Trimming cost V 1 base and J 3 bases, with 11 bases left between them. In germline, CDR1 is SGHAT, CDR2 FQNNGV. The CDR3 sequence is 15 residues long. CDR3 in DNA: TGTGCCAGCAGCTTAGGTATAATTCAGACAGATACGCAGTATTTT. Protein: CASSLGIIQTDTQYF.

Comments on this clonotype: One end of the junction does not line up with germline, which may come from a read error. The chain is built from TRBV13 and TRBJ2-7; D call uncertain. Germline V gene lookup returns CDR1 PRHDT and CDR2 FYEKMQ (reference sequence). The CDR3 length is 11 residues. The CDR3 DNA follows: TGTGCCGGCAGCGACTCCTACGAGCAGTACTTC. Translating gives CAGSDSYEQYF.

In this sample, this clonotype turned up many times. The genes are TRBV10-3 and TRBJ2-7, with D maybe TRBD1 (6 bases). This CDR3 has 12 amino acids. Trimming left V 8 bases short and J 3 bases short, with 11 bases between. CDR1 and CDR2 from the germline V gene are ENHRY and SYGVKD. The CDR3: CAIRGQSYEQYF. For the CDR3, the DNA is TGTGCCATCCGTGGACAGAGCTACGAGCAGTACTTC.

The chain recombines TRBV6-4 with TRBJ2-1; the match to TRBD1 covers 8 bases. CDR1 MRHNA and CDR2 SNTAGT come from the germline V gene. This CDR3 spans 17 amino acids. V was pared by 10 bases and J by 5 bases, with 19 bases of the junction left unmatched. CDR3 residues: CATTQPTVTGGNNEQFF. The CDR3 DNA is TGTGCCACCACACAACCTACGGTAACAGGGGGTAACAATGAGCAGTTCTTC.

CDR3 region: CASSQERRRNTNYGYTF. In nucleotides, the CDR3 is TGTGCCAGCAGCCAAGAGAGAAGGCGGAACACTAACTATGGCTACACCTTC. This chain uses TRBV3-1 with TRBJ1-2; no reliable D call. Trimming took 0 bases from V and 0 from J, leaving 14 bases between them. CDR3 length: 17 residues. Looked up from germline, CDR1 is LGHDT and CDR2 is YNNKEL (reference sequence).

This clonotype was counted at least ten times. This CDR3 is CSVRQGGNEQYF. In nucleotides, the CDR3 is TGCAGCGTTAGACAGGGGGGAAACGAGCAGTACTTC. The J gene is TRBJ2-7, the V gene TRBV29-1, with TRBD1 matching 9 bases. The CDR3 spans 12 residues. CDR1 is SQVTM and CDR2 is ANQGSEA in the germline V gene. After removal of 5 bases from V and 5 bases from J, the junction contained 4 bases not matched to a gene.

This clonotype occurred many times. The chain has TRBV19 and TRBJ1-2; D possibly corresponds to TRBD1 (6 bases). Trimming stripped 0 bases from V and 4 bases from J, with 9 bases between. This CDR3 comprises 14 residues. Germline CDR1 LNHDA, CDR2 SQIVND (reference sequence). In DNA, the CDR3 is TGTGCCAGTAGTATAGAGGACAGCCTCTATGGCTACACCTTC. It encodes CASSIEDSLYGYTF.

This clonotype was seen a handful of times. This may stem from a read error, because a much larger clone lies one nucleotide away. CDR3 loop: CSAGAGVGYTEQFF. For the CDR3, the DNA is TGCAGTGCAGGAGCGGGAGTCGGGTACACTGAGCAGTTCTTC. The chain is built from TRBV20-1 and TRBJ2-1, with TRBD2 identical over 8 bases. The CDR3 sequence is 14 residues long. CDR1 is DFQATT, CDR2 SNEGSKA, per germline (reference sequence).

This clonotype was seen at least ten times. The rearrangement links TRBV19 to TRBJ2-2; a possible D gene is TRBD2 (7 bases). The CDR3 sequence is 19 residues long. Germline V gene sequence: CDR1 LNHDA, CDR2 SQIVND (reference sequence). Trimming removed 2 bases from V and 6 bases from J, with 25 bases in between. CDR3 sequence reads: CASSIWTGGPGTPPGELFF. CDR3 DNA sequence: TGTGCCAGTAGTATATGGACGGGAGGACCCGGGACACCGCCCGGGGAGCTGTTTTTT.

In its sample, this clonotype was seen many times. The chain is built from TRBV19 and TRBJ2-3; 8 bases line up with TRBD2. The CDR3 runs 15 residues. Germline CDR1 is LNHDA and CDR2 is SQIVND (reference sequence). Trimming cost V 8 bases and J 6 bases; bases outside gene matches: 13. DNA of the CDR3: TGTGCCAGTGGCGTAGGAGCGGGGGCTCGGGATACGCAGTATTTT. Protein sequence: CASGVGAGARDTQYF.

The V and J genes are TRBV6-6 and TRBJ2-3, with D perhaps matching TRBD2 (7 bases). Looked up from germline, CDR1 is MNHNY and CDR2 is SVGAGI (reference sequence). Trimming pared 7 bases from V and 4 bases from J, leaving 12 bases between. This CDR3 region has 13 residues. The CDR3 region has the DNA TGTGCCAGCACGCGCGGGGGCGCAGATACGCAGTATTTT. Its protein is CASTRGGADTQYF.

The sample holds many counts of this clonotype. V is TRBV14 and J is TRBJ2-5; D is perhaps TRBD1 or TRBD2 (5 bases each). This CDR3 is built from 14 residues. CDR1 is SGHDN, CDR2 FVKESK, per germline. The V gene lost 6 bases and the J gene lost 4 bases, with 15 bases spanning the gap. The CDR3 DNA reads as TGTGCCAGCAGTCCAAGAGGGGCAGCAGAGACCCAGTACTTC. Translated: CASSPRGAAETQYF. Full variable domain (remainder filled in from reference TRBV14 and TRBJ2-5): EAGVTQFPSHSVIEKGQTVTLRCDPISGHDNLYWYRRVMGKEIKFLLHFVKESKQDESGMPNNRFLAERTGGTYSTLKVQPAELEDSGVYFCASSPRGAAETQYFGPGTRLLVL.